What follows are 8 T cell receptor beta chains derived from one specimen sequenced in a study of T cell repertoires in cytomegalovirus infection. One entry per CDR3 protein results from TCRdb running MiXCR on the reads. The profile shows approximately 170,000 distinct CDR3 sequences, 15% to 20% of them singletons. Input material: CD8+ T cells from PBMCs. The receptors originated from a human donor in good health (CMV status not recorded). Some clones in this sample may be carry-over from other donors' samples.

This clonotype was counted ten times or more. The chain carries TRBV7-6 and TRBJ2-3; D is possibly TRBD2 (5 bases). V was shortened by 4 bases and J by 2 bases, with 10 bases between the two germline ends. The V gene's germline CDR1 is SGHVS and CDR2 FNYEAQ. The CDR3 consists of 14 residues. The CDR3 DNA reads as TGTGCCAGCAGCTCGGGATTTTCCACAGATACGCAGTATTTT. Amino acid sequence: CASSSGFSTDTQYF.

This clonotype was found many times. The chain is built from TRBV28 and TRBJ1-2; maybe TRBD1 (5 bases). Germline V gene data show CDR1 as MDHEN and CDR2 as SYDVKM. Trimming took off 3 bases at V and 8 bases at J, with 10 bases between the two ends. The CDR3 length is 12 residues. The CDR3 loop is CASSLQGWGYTF. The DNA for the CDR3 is TGTGCCAGCAGTTTGCAGGGTTGGGGCTACACCTTC.

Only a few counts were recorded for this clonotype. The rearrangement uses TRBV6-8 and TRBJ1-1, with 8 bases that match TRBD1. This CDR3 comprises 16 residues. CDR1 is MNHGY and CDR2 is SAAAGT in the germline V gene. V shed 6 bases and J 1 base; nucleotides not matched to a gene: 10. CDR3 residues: CASRGGQGLWNTEAFF. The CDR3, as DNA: TGTGCCAGCAGGGGTGGACAGGGTCTATGGAACACTGAAGCTTTCTTT.

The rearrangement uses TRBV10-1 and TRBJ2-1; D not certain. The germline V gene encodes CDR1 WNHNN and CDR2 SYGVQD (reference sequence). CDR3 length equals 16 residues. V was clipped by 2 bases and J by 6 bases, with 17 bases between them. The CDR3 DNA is TGCGCCAGCAGTGAGAGGTTGCTAAGTCGGCTCAATGAGCAGTTCTTC. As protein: CASSERLLSRLNEQFF.

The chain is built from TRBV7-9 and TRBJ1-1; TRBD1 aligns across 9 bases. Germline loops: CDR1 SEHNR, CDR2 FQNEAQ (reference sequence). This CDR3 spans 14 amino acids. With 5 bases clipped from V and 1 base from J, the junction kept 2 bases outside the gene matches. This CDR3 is CASSGTGQNTEAFF. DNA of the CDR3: TGTGCCAGCAGCGGGACAGGGCAGAACACTGAAGCTTTCTTT.

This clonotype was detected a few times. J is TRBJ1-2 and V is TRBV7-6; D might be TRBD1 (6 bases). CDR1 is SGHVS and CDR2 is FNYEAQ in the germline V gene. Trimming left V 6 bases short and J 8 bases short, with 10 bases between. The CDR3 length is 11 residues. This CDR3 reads CASSRQDGYTF. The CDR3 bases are TGTGCCAGCAGTAGACAGGACGGCTACACCTTC.

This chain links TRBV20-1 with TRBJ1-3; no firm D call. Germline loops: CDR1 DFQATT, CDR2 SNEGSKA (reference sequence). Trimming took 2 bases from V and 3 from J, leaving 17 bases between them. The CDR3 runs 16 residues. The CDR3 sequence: CSARINFPLGGNTIYF. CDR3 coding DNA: TGCAGTGCTAGAATAAACTTCCCTCTTGGTGGAAACACCATATATTTT.

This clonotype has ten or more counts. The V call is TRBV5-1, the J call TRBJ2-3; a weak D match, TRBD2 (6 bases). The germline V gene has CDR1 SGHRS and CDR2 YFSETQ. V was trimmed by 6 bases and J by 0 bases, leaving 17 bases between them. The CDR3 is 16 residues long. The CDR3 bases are TGCGCCAGCACCCAAGGCGGGGCCCGCAGCACAGATACGCAGTATTTT. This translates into CASTQGGARSTDTQYF.